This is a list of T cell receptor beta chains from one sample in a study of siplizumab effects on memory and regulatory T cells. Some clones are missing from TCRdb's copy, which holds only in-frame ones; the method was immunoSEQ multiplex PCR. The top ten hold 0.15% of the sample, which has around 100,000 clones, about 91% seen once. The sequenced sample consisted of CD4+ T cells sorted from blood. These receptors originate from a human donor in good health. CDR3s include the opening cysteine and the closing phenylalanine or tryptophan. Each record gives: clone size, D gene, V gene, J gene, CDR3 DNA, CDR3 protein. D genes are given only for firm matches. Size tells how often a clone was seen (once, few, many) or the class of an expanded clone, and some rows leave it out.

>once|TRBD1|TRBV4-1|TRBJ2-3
TGCGCCAGCAGCCAAGGCCGAGGGGGCTCTAGCACAGATACGCAGTATTTT
CASSQGRGGSSTDTQYF
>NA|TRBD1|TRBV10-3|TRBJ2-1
TGTGCCATCGGACAGGGGCTTTCCAATGAGCAGTTCTTC
CAIGQGLSNEQFF
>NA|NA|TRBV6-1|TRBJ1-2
TGTGCCAGCAGTGAATGGGACACTAGCCCTTTCTATGGCTACACCTTC
CASSEWDTSPFYGYTF
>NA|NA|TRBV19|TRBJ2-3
TGTGCCAGTAGTACCCGCCCAGGGACAGATACGCAGTATTTT
CASSTRPGTDTQYF
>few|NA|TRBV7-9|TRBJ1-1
TGTGCCAGCAGCTTATTGCCGGACGCTGAAGCTTTCTTT
CASSLLPDAEAFF
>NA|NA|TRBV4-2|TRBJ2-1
TGTGCCAGCAGCCAACGCCAAGGACATGAGCAGTTCTTC
CASSQRQGHEQFF
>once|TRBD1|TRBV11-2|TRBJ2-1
TGTGCCAGCAGCGCGGGACAGGCGGACAATGAGCAGTTCTTC
CASSAGQADNEQFF
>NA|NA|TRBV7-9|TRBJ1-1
TGTGCCAGCAGCTTAGTGGGCAGGAACACTGAAGCTTTCTTT
CASSLVGRNTEAFF
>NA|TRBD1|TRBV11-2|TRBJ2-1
TGTGCCAGCAGCCCGTGGGCAACAGGGGGCTACAATGAGCAGTTCTTC
CASSPWATGGYNEQFF
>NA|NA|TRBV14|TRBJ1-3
TGTGCCAGCAGCCAAGATACCAGGGCCTCCGGAAACACCATATATTTT
CASSQDTRASGNTIYF